These T cell receptor beta chains were read from a single sample in a study of spatial heterogeneity in lung cancer. TCRdb ran MiXCR on the 5' RACE reads and lists one entry per CDR3 protein. The sample lists over 50,000 distinct CDR3 sequences, under 7.5% occurring once. The sequencing used PBMCs, collected at surgery. The receptors were gathered from a female donor with early-stage non-small cell lung cancer. Both conserved end residues are part of each CDR3. The D gene is left open where the match is weak. Clone size is given for some rows only: seen once, a few or many times, or a class if the clone is expanded.

v_call	d_call	clone_size	j_call	cdr3_aa	cdr3_nt
TRBV7-3	TRBD1	many	TRBJ1-1	CASSTSQGYTEAFF	TGTGCCAGCAGCACCTCACAGGGGTACACTGAAGCTTTCTTT
TRBV5-1	-	many	TRBJ2-7	CASSLPGTSNEQYF	TGCGCCAGCAGCTTGCCCGGGACGTCGAACGAGCAGTACTTC
TRBV6-6	-	many	TRBJ2-1	CASSYSFDTEQFF	TGTGCCAGCAGCTACTCCTTCGACACTGAGCAGTTCTTC
TRBV28	-	many	TRBJ1-1	CASTPQGTMNTEAFF	TGTGCCAGCACTCCACAGGGAACCATGAACACTGAAGCTTTCTTT
TRBV7-9	-	-	TRBJ2-7	CASSDHRALSYEQYF	TGTGCCAGCAGCGATCACAGGGCCCTGTCATACGAGCAGTACTTC
TRBV19	-	-	TRBJ1-6	CASQGLGSPLHF	TGTGCCAGTCAGGGCTTAGGTTCACCCCTCCACTTT
TRBV20-1	TRBD2	-	TRBJ2-3	CSAVLAGTTDTQYF	TGCAGTGCTGTCCTAGCGGGAACCACAGATACGCAGTATTTT
TRBV28	-	-	TRBJ2-7	CASSPSGYQYEQYF	TGTGCCAGCAGCCCCTCCGGTTATCAGTACGAGCAGTACTTC
TRBV3-1	TRBD2	-	TRBJ2-2	CASSQFLAVGELFF	TGTGCCAGCAGCCAATTTCTAGCGGTCGGGGAGCTGTTTTTT
TRBV7-2	-	many	TRBJ1-5	CASSLEGFSNQPQHF	TGTGCCAGCAGCTTAGAAGGTTTTAGCAATCAGCCCCAGCATTTT
TRBV24-1	TRBD1	-	TRBJ2-1	CATSEAGTENNEQFF	TGTGCCACCAGTGAAGCCGGGACAGAAAACAATGAGCAGTTCTTC
TRBV27	TRBD1	many	TRBJ1-2	CASELLPDRGPANYGYTF	TGTGCCAGTGAACTTTTACCGGACAGGGGTCCAGCTAACTATGGCTACACCTTC
TRBV18	TRBD1	few	TRBJ1-1	CASSPGDREAFF	TGTGCCAGCTCACCAGGGGACAGGGAAGCTTTCTTT
TRBV3-1	-	-	TRBJ1-1	CASSQIAGDASQMNTEAFF	TGTGCCAGCAGCCAAATAGCAGGGGATGCTTCCCAAATGAACACTGAAGCTTTCTTT
TRBV6-5	-	many	TRBJ1-3	CASSAGLPGNTIYF	TGTGCCAGCAGTGCAGGACTGCCTGGAAACACCATATATTTT
TRBV19	TRBD2	many	TRBJ2-1	CASSVQRGAYNEQFF	TGTGCCAGTAGCGTGCAGCGGGGGGCCTACAATGAGCAGTTCTTC
TRBV5-1	-	many	TRBJ1-2	CASSYSAPNYGYTF	TGCGCCAGCAGCTACAGTGCCCCTAACTATGGCTACACCTTC
TRBV24-1	-	many	TRBJ2-2	CATSDLRRDTGELFF	TGTGCCACCAGTGATTTGAGACGGGACACCGGGGAGCTGTTTTTT
TRBV6-1	TRBD1	many	TRBJ1-1	CASSQGAWTEAFF	TGTGCCAGCTCTCAGGGGGCATGGACTGAAGCTTTCTTT
TRBV9	TRBD1	many	TRBJ2-3	CASSVGTGGTDTQYF	TGTGCCAGCAGCGTCGGGACAGGGGGCACAGATACGCAGTATTTT
TRBV10-3	TRBD1	-	TRBJ2-3	CAISEGPGGRTDTQYF	TGTGCCATCAGTGAGGGGCCAGGGGGCCGGACAGATACGCAGTATTTT
TRBV7-9	-	many	TRBJ2-5	CASSLNQETQYF	TGTGCCAGCAGCCTAAACCAAGAGACCCAGTACTTC